The 31 T cell receptor beta chains below were found in one sample sequenced in a study of T cell responses to AZD1222 COVID-19 vaccine. Profiling relied on immunoSEQ multiplex PCR, and the TCRdb table lists in-frame clones only, not all of them. Among roughly 190,000 clones listed, more than 80% were seen once. The material sequenced was peripheral blood, taken 28 days after the second dose of the MenACWY control vaccine. The receptors were gathered from an adult who received the MenACWY meningococcal vaccine as a control.

This clone has a handful of counts. The chain couples TRBV19 to TRBJ2-5; D remains unclear. The CDR3 is 13 amino acids. Germline CDR1 is LNHDA and CDR2 is SQIVND (reference sequence). The V and J ends lost 4 bases and 1 base respectively, with 7 bases between them. CDR3 DNA: TGTGCCAGTAGTAAACAGTCCCAAGAGACCCAGTACTTC. Its protein product is CASSKQSQETQYF.

This sequence joins TRBV18 and TRBJ2-2, with 9 bases fitting TRBD1. J was trimmed by 5 bases and V by 3 bases; bases with no gene match: 10. This CDR3 comprises 17 residues. Germline V gene sequence: CDR1 KGHSH, CDR2 LQKENI. The CDR3, as DNA: TGTGCCAGCTCACCCCCGGGACAGGGTACAGAGACCGGGGAGCTGTTTTTT. Its protein product is CASSPPGQGTETGELFF.

The DNA of the CDR3 is TGTGCCAGCAGTGAAGGGGTAGGGAACACCATATATTTT. Protein: CASSEGVGNTIYF. This sequence joins TRBV6-1 and TRBJ1-3; D not certain. Germline CDR1 is MNHNS and CDR2 is SASEGT. CDR3 size: 13 residues. Trimming took 1 base from V and 7 from J, leaving 8 bases between them.

CDR3 protein: CSVLDEREFRSTDTQYF. The CDR3 coding sequence is TGCAGCGTCCTCGATGAGCGGGAGTTCCGTAGCACAGATACGCAGTATTTT. The chain carries TRBV29-1 and TRBJ2-3; TRBD2 aligns across 8 bases. This CDR3 comprises 17 residues. Germline CDR1 and CDR2: SQVTM and ANQGSEA. Trimming at V came to 6 bases and at J to 0 bases, leaving 14 bases not matched to a gene.

This chain uses TRBV6-5 with TRBJ1-2, with D uncertain. V lost 0 bases and J lost 3, with 14 bases in between. The CDR3 is made up of 16 amino acids. Germline CDR1 and CDR2: MNHEY and SVGAGI. In nucleotides, the CDR3 is TGTGCCAGCAGTTACTCCCGGATCGGAAGGGACTATGGCTACACCTTC. This translates into CASSYSRIGRDYGYTF.

The chain joins TRBV12-3 or TRBV12-4 to TRBJ2-5; D call uncertain. The CDR3 has 12 residues. Trimming cost V 8 bases and J 7 bases, with 14 bases left between them. CDR3 region: CASASPIRTQYF. The CDR3 DNA is TGTGCCAGCGCAAGCCCTATTCGGACCCAGTACTTC.

The chain carries TRBV6-5 and TRBJ2-2; D is perhaps TRBD1 (5 bases). Trimming removed 6 bases from V and 1 base from J, with 9 bases in between. CDR1 and CDR2 (germline): MNHEY, SVGAGI. The CDR3 runs to 14 residues. The CDR3 loop is CASRIDRNTGELFF. CDR3 coding DNA: TGTGCCAGCAGGATTGACAGGAACACCGGGGAGCTGTTTTTT.

V is TRBV11-1 and J is TRBJ2-1; D is possibly TRBD2 (6 bases). Germline V gene data show CDR1 as SGHAT and CDR2 as FQDESV (reference sequence). The CDR3 is made up of 14 amino acids. Trimming pared 6 bases from V and 4 bases from J, leaving 13 bases between. CDR3 bases: TGTGCCAGCAGTGGGGACTCGGTTTACAATGAGCAGTTCTTC. This sequence encodes CASSGDSVYNEQFF.

This sequence joins TRBV7-9 and TRBJ2-5, with D possibly matching TRBD1 (5 bases). Germline CDR1 reads SEHNR; CDR2 reads FQNEAQ (reference sequence). CDR3 length equals 14 residues. V was trimmed by 0 bases and J by 1 base, leaving 6 bases between them. CDR3 nucleotide sequence: TGTGCCAGCAGCTTAGCGCAGGGCCAAGAGACCCAGTACTTC. This translates into CASSLAQGQETQYF. Filled out from reference TRBV7-9 and TRBJ2-5, the complete variable domain reads DTGVSQNPRHKITKRGQNVTFRCDPISEHNRLYWYRQTLGQGPEFLTYFQNEAQLEKSRLLSDRFSAERPKGSFSTLEIQRTEQGDSAMYLCASSLAQGQETQYFGPGTRLLVL.

The chain combines TRBV11-2 with TRBJ2-1; TRBD2 aligns across 7 bases. The germline V gene has CDR1 SGHAT and CDR2 FQNNGV. CDR3 length equals 15 residues. With V trimmed by 5 bases and J by 10 bases, 14 bases remained unmatched. CDR3 nucleotide sequence: TGTGCCAGCAGCCCCGGACTAGGTGCCTCCCGAGAGCAGTTCTTC. This gives the protein CASSPGLGASREQFF.

The chain uses TRBV6-5 and TRBJ2-3, with 8 bases lining up with TRBD2. CDR1 MNHEY and CDR2 SVGAGI come from the germline V gene. The CDR3 is made up of 14 amino acids. The junction had 5 bases not matched to a gene; V was cut back by 2 bases and J by 7 bases. CDR3 region: CASSYTGGANTQYF. The CDR3 region has the DNA TGTGCCAGCAGTTACACGGGAGGGGCGAATACGCAGTATTTT.

The chain couples TRBV5-1 to TRBJ2-5; 7 nucleotides align to TRBD1. The CDR3 contains 14 residues. CDR1 is SGHRS and CDR2 is YFSETQ in the germline V gene. Trimming at V came to 4 bases and at J to 5 bases, leaving 8 bases not matched to a gene. CDR3 sequence: CASSPGQLTETQYF. The CDR3 coding sequence is TGCGCCAGCAGCCCGGGACAGTTAACGGAGACCCAGTACTTC.

This chain joins TRBV6-1 and TRBJ2-7; D gene ambiguous. CDR3 length: 14 residues. V lost 1 base and J lost 0, with 7 bases in between. Germline CDR1 and CDR2: MNHNS and SASEGT. The CDR3 DNA reads as TGTGCCAGCAGTGAAGTGGTTAGCTCCTACGAGCAGTACTTC. It encodes CASSEVVSSYEQYF.

This clone was found once. The J gene is TRBJ2-7, the V gene TRBV9, with TRBD2 as a possible D gene (5 bases). The germline V gene has CDR1 SGDLS and CDR2 YYNGEE. The CDR3 spans 14 residues. V shed 4 bases and J shed 1 base, with 12 bases lying between them. CDR3 residues: CASSPLGNSYEQYF. CDR3 nucleotides: TGTGCCAGCAGCCCTCTCGGGAATTCCTACGAGCAGTACTTC.

In its sample, this clone was seen once. J is TRBJ1-1 and V is TRBV29-1; 7 positions agree with TRBD1. The CDR3 is 12 amino acids. Germline lookup yields CDR1 SQVTM and CDR2 ANQGSEA. V dropped 6 bases and J dropped 1; count of bases not matched to a gene: 2. The CDR3 here is CSVQGRNTEAFF. DNA for the CDR3: TGCAGCGTACAGGGGCGGAACACTGAAGCTTTCTTT.

This chain links TRBV7-2 with TRBJ2-1, with D perhaps being TRBD1 or TRBD2 (7 bases each). Germline V gives CDR1 SGHTA, CDR2 FQGNSA. V gave up 4 bases and J gave up 4 bases, with 14 bases separating them. The CDR3 extends over 15 amino acids. The DNA for the CDR3 is TGTGCCAGCAGCTCAGGGGGGACTATATACAATGAGCAGTTCTTC. Translating it yields CASSSGGTIYNEQFF.

This chain connects TRBV5-1 to TRBJ1-6; D not resolved. The CDR3 is 17 amino acids. Germline V lookup: CDR1 SGHRS, CDR2 YFSETQ. V lost 1 base and J lost 0, with 11 bases in between. CDR3 loop: CASSLSAGGSYNSPLHF. The DNA for the CDR3 is TGCGCCAGCAGCTTGTCGGCGGGAGGCTCCTATAATTCACCCCTCCACTTT.

The rearrangement links TRBV28 to TRBJ1-4, with no clear D. Trimming pared 2 bases from V and 6 bases from J, leaving 10 bases between. This CDR3 has 14 amino acids. In germline, CDR1 is MDHEN, CDR2 SYDVKM. This CDR3 is CASSLGRVDEKLFF. As DNA, the CDR3 is TGTGCCAGCAGTTTAGGGCGGGTGGATGAAAAACTGTTTTTT.

The chain couples TRBV19 to TRBJ1-1; TRBD1 aligns across 9 bases. V gave up 4 bases and J gave up 4 bases; unmatched junction bases: 1. CDR1 and CDR2 (germline): LNHDA, SQIVND (reference sequence). The CDR3 runs 13 residues. The CDR3 sequence: CASSTGQGTEAFF. DNA for the CDR3: TGTGCCAGTAGTACGGGACAGGGCACTGAAGCTTTCTTT.

The chain carries TRBV24-1 and TRBJ2-3, with 7 positions matching TRBD1. The CDR3 is made up of 16 amino acids. Germline V gene lookup returns CDR1 KGHDR and CDR2 SFDVKD. V shed 4 bases, J shed 0 bases, and the junction held 6 bases outside the gene matches. CDR3 nucleotide sequence: TGTGCCACCAGTGAGTGGGACAGATCCAGCACAGATACGCAGTATTTT. Protein: CATSEWDRSSTDTQYF.

This CDR3 is CSAYRDEKLFF. The CDR3 nucleotides read TGCAGCGCATACAGGGATGAAAAACTGTTTTTT. J is TRBJ1-4 and V is TRBV29-1; TRBD1 is a possible D gene (6 bases). V lost 7 bases, J lost 6 bases, and 9 bases lay in between. CDR3 length: 11 amino acids. Germline-derived CDR1 and CDR2 are SQVTM and ANQGSEA.

V gene TRBV30 combines with J gene TRBJ2-7, with TRBD2 identical over 9 bases. The CDR3 is made up of 13 amino acids. The germline CDR1 and CDR2 sequences are GTSNPN and SVGIG (reference sequence). J gave up 3 bases and V 4 bases, and 4 bases lay outside the gene matches. The CDR3, as DNA: TGTGCCTGGACTCCTAGCGGGAACTACGAGCAGTACTTC. It translates to CAWTPSGNYEQYF.

The chain combines TRBV29-1 with TRBJ1-4; D is perhaps TRBD1 (5 bases). V was cut by 4 bases and J by 5 bases, with 20 bases left in between. The CDR3 has 16 amino acids. Germline CDR1 reads SQVTM; CDR2 reads ANQGSEA. CDR3 sequence: CSVGWGGIGTNEKLFF. The CDR3 DNA is TGCAGCGTTGGTTGGGGGGGAATAGGGACGAATGAAAAACTGTTTTTT.

This rearrangement joins TRBV19 to TRBJ2-1; D perhaps matches TRBD1 (5 bases). The germline V gene has CDR1 LNHDA and CDR2 SQIVND (reference sequence). The germline V and J ends were trimmed by 4 bases and 0 bases, with 10 bases remaining between them. The CDR3 has 15 amino acids. Here the CDR3 reads CASSTHQGSYNEQFF. In nucleotides, the CDR3 is TGTGCCAGTAGTACCCACCAGGGCTCCTACAATGAGCAGTTCTTC.

The chain recombines TRBV24-1 with TRBJ2-2; D is unclear. Trimming took 0 bases from V and 5 from J, leaving 9 bases between them. This CDR3 has 15 amino acids. Per the germline V gene, CDR1 is KGHDR and CDR2 is SFDVKD. The CDR3 protein is CATSDLKQNTGELFF. The CDR3 region has the DNA TGTGCCACCAGTGATTTGAAGCAGAATACCGGGGAGCTGTTTTTT.

This sequence joins TRBV7-3 and TRBJ2-3, with 12 bases lining up with TRBD2. Trimming cost V 5 bases and J 4 bases; bases outside gene matches: 4. Per germline, CDR1 SGHTA and CDR2 FQGTGA. The CDR3 is 15 amino acids. The DNA of the CDR3 is TGTGCCAGCAGCCCCCTAGCGGGAGGGTCAGATACGCAGTATTTT. The encoded protein is CASSPLAGGSDTQYF.

This chain connects TRBV28 to TRBJ2-7, with a possible D match to TRBD1 (5 bases). Per germline, CDR1 MDHEN and CDR2 SYDVKM. The V gene lost 11 bases and the J gene lost 4 bases, with 15 bases spanning the gap. This CDR3 is 12 amino acids long. CDR3 region: CASGLGAYEQYF. CDR3 DNA: TGTGCCTCCGGCTTAGGGGCATACGAGCAGTACTTC.

The rearrangement uses TRBV7-2 and TRBJ2-5; weak D call: TRBD1 (5 bases). CDR3 size: 15 residues. CDR1 is SGHTA, CDR2 FQGNSA, per germline. Trimming removed 1 base from V and 1 base from J, with 10 bases in between. This chain's CDR3 is CASSLGTNPQETQYF. The CDR3 DNA reads TGTGCCAGCAGCTTAGGGACAAATCCCCAAGAGACCCAGTACTTC.

This chain connects TRBV29-1 to TRBJ1-4; 8 positions agree with TRBD1. The germline V gene encodes CDR1 SQVTM and CDR2 ANQGSEA. Germline trimming cut 4 bases from V and 2 bases from J; bases unmatched to any gene: 3. The CDR3 has 14 amino acids. Written as DNA, the CDR3 is TGCAGCGTTGTTGGACAGGGCACTAATGAAAAACTGTTTTTT. Its protein is CSVVGQGTNEKLFF. Variable domain in full (rest from reference TRBV29-1 and TRBJ1-4): SAVISQKPSRDICQRGTSLTIQCQVDSQVTMMFWYRQQPGQSLTLIATANQGSEATYESGFVIDKFPISRPNLTFSTLTVSNMSPEDSSIYLCSVVGQGTNEKLFFGSGTQLSVL.

The chain has TRBV10-3 and TRBJ2-7; unclear D gene. The CDR3 extends over 11 amino acids. The germline V and J ends were trimmed by 5 bases and 5 bases, with 7 bases remaining between them. Looked up from germline, CDR1 is ENHRY and CDR2 is SYGVKD. CDR3 loop: CAISNANEQYF. Here the CDR3 DNA reads TGTGCCATCAGTAACGCAAACGAGCAGTACTTC.

The chain recombines TRBV28 with TRBJ2-7; maybe TRBD2 (6 bases). This CDR3 contains 15 residues. Trimming removed 3 bases from V and 0 bases from J, with 12 bases in between. Germline V gene data show CDR1 as MDHEN and CDR2 as SYDVKM. The CDR3 loop reads CASSLETGDSYEQYF. The CDR3 DNA sequence: TGTGCCAGCAGTTTGGAAACGGGAGACTCCTACGAGCAGTACTTC.